This T cell receptor beta chain was recovered during a study of cytomegalovirus exposure and HLA in healthy donors. Study context: Early released data had about 80 million unique TCRs, all coming from HLA-typed donors. General observations from the study: Some 17,000 TCR beta sequences were associated with HLA alleles at 0.05 false discovery rate in a later analysis. Sequencing depth roughly uniform across donors was assumed in presence/absence analyses. Accurate prediction of most subjects' HLA-A and HLA-B alleles from TCR beta sequences was reported.

The PCR ran on 60 Vbeta and 13 Jbeta primers. Only in-frame clones appear in the TCRdb table, and some are missing; sequencing was by immunoSEQ multiplex PCR. The table lists approximately 130,000 clones, 75% of them singletons. A word on this clone: Its antigen remains unidentified.

CDR1 is GTSNPN and CDR2 is SVGIG in the germline V gene (reference sequence). The CDR3 extends over 12 amino acids. The rearrangement links TRBV30 to TRBJ2-5, with 8 bases fitting TRBD1. The assigned J gene may be wrong: the sequence end matches TRBJ2-7 better. The sequenced sample consisted of PBMCs. The sequence derives from a man aged 30-40 years in good health and CMV-seronegative. CDR3 region: CAWDRGRYEQYF. In DNA form, the CDR3 reads TGTGCCTGGGACAGGGGCAGATACGAGCAGTACTTC.